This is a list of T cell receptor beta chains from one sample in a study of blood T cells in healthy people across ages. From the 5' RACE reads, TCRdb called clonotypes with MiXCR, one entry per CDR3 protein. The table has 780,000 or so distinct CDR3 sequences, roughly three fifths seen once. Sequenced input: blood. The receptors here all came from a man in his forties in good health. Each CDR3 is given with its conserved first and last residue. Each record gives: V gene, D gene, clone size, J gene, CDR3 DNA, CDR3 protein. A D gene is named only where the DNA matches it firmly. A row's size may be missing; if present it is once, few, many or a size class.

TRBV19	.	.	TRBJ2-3	TGTGCCAGTAGTATAGCGCCCAGGGAGAGGGATACGCAGTATTTT	CASSIAPRERDTQYF
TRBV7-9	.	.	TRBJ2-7	TGTGCCAGCAGCTTAAGCCGGGATGCGAACGAGCAGTACTTC	CASSLSRDANEQYF
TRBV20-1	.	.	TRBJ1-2	TGCAGTGCTAGAGATTTCGGCCATGGCTACACCTTC	CSARDFGHGYTF
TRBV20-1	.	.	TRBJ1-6	TGCAGTGCTAGAGAGGGGGTCTGGACAGTTAATTCACCCCTCCACTTT	CSAREGVWTVNSPLHF
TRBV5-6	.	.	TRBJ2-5	TGTGCCAGCAGCGTAACAACGGAGGAGACCCAGTACTTC	CASSVTTEETQYF
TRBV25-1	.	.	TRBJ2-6	TGTGCCAGCAGTGAATCCACAGGGAACTCTGGGGCCAACGTCCTGACTTTC	CASSESTGNSGANVLTF
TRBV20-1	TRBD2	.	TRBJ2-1	TGCAGTGCTACAACGTTAGCGGGGGGGCTGGGAGAGCAGTTCTTC	CSATTLAGGLGEQFF
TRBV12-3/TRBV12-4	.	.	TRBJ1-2	TGTGCCAGCAGGCCACAGAGACTCGTCGGCTACACCTTC	CASRPQRLVGYTF
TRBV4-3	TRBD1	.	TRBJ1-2	TGCGCCAGCAGCCAAGGTCACGGGACAGTAGGACATGGCTACACCTTC	CASSQGHGTVGHGYTF
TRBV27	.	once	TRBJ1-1	TGTGCCAGCAGTTTATCGAGATCAACAGCGGAAGCTTTCTTT	CASSLSRSTAEAFF
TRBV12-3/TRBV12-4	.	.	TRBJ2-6	TGTGCCAGCAGGACGACAGAGAGGGGTGTATCTGGGGCCAACGTCCTGACTTTC	CASRTTERGVSGANVLTF
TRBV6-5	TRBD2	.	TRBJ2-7	TGTGCCAGCAGTTACGGGAGCGGGGCCTTCTACGAGCAGTACTTC	CASSYGSGAFYEQYF
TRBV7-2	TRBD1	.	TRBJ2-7	TGTGCCAGCAGTCCCGACAGGGGAGCCCACGAGCAGTACTTC	CASSPDRGAHEQYF
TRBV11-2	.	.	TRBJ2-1	TGTGCCAGCAGTCCCTCGGGGCAGGGCTACAATGAGCAGTTCTTC	CASSPSGQGYNEQFF
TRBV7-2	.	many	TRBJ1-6	TGTGCCAGCAGCTTAGGGAGGGATTCACCCCTCCACTTT	CASSLGRDSPLHF
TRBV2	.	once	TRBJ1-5	TGTGCCAGCAGTGGACGACAGCTCTCGGGGAATAGGCAGCCCCAGCATTTT	CASSGRQLSGNRQPQHF
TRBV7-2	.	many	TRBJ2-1	TGTGCCAGCAGTAGGCCCCGGGACAACAATGAGCAGTTCTTC	CASSRPRDNNEQFF
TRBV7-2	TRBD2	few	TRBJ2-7	TGTGCCAGCAGCCTGCTAGCGGGAACCTCAAACGAGCAGTACTTC	CASSLLAGTSNEQYF
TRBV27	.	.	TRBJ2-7	TGTGCCAGCAGTTCCTCGACAGGGCAGTACTTC	CASSSSTGQYF
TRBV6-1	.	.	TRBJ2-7	TGTGCCAGCAGGGTACGGCACCCCGATTTGGGGAATGGCGAGCAGTACTTC	CASRVRHPDLGNGEQYF
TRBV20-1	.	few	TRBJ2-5	TGCAGTGCTAGCCAATGGGAAGAGACCCAGTACTTC	CSASQWEETQYF
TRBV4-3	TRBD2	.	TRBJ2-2	TGCGCCAGCAGCCAAGGTTGGACTAGCGGGAGGGCCATAACCGGGGAGCTGTTTTTT	CASSQGWTSGRAITGELFF